The T cell receptor beta chain described here comes from a study of shared clonotypes between healthy human individuals. About the study: The donor pool was made up of two women and three men aged 18 to 49.

Every immunoSEQ plate was one replicate of a subset's evenly spread DNA. Unsorted PBMCs provided DNA that was sequenced on ten immunoSEQ deep assay plates. Authors' processing steps: Owing to the provision of junction-only sequences devoid of quality scores by immunoSEQ, filtering differed. The protocol was immunoSEQ multiplex PCR, while the TCRdb copy is restricted to in-frame clones and leaves out a portion. V, J and clone size reflect that table, while D and trimming were determined from the DNA. The repertoire holds hundreds of thousands of clones, about 85% seen once, with under 15% in the top ten. J gave up 4 bases and V 0 bases, and 5 bases lay outside the gene matches. From germline, CDR1 is MNHEY and CDR2 SVGAGI. The CDR3 is 15 residues long.

Sequenced input: PBMCs. This clonotype was sampled from a middle-aged woman in good health. Some clones in this sample may be carry-over from other donors' samples. The chain uses TRBV6-5 and TRBJ2-7, with 8 nucleotides matching TRBD2. The CDR3 sequence is CASSYSPSGPYEQYF. The CDR3 bases are TGTGCCAGCAGTTACTCTCCTAGCGGGCCATACGAGCAGTACTTC.